This T cell receptor beta chain derives from a study of T cells in Graves' hyperthyroidism and ophthalmopathy. Whole-study results and caveats: Ophthalmopathy, which appeared later, was predicted by the model a median 6.5 months before onset.

The CDR3 regions of TCR beta were amplified from RNA transcripts. First-round RT-PCR targeting the TCR CDR3 was performed with the HTBI primer set. Via MiXCR, TCRdb re-called the multiplex PCR reads, giving one row per CDR3 protein. The repertoire includes 600,000 or so distinct CDR3 sequences, 13% to 15% of them detected once, and over 6% sits in the top ten. The CDR3 covers 15 residues. Germline V gives CDR1 MNHEY, CDR2 SMNVEV (reference sequence). V was clipped by 9 bases and J by 1 base; unmatched bases: 11. This clonotype was seen at least ten times. As yet, its antigen is unknown. The material sequenced was blood. The sequence was collected from a woman between 18 and 29 years old with Graves' ophthalmopathy. The chain is built from TRBV27 and TRBJ2-5; TRBD1 agrees at 7 bases. CDR3 sequence reads: CASRRQGNLQETQYF. For the CDR3, the DNA is TGTGCCAGTCGTCGACAGGGCAACCTCCAAGAGACCCAGTACTTC.